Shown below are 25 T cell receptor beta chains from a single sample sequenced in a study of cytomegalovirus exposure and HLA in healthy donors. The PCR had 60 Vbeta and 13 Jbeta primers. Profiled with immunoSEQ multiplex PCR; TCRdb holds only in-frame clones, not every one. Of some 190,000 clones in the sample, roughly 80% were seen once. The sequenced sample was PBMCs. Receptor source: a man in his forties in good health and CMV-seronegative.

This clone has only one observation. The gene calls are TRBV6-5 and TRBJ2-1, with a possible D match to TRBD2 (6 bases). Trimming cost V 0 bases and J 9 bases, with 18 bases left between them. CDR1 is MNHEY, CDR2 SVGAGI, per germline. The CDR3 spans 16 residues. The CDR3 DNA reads TGTGCCAGCAGTTACTCAACGACTAGTTGGGGCCGTGAGCAGTTCTTC. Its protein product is CASSYSTTSWGREQFF.

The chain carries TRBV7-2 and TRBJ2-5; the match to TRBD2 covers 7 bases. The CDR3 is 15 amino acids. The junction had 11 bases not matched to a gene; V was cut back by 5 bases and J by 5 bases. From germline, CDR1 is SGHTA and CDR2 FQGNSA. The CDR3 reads CASSTRLAARETQYF. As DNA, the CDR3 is TGTGCCAGCAGCACCCGACTAGCTGCCCGGGAGACCCAGTACTTC.

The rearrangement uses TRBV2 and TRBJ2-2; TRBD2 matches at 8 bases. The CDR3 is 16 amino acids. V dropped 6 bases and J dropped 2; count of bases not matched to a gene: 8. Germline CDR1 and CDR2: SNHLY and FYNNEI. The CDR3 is CASSSLGRANTGELFF. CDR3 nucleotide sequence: TGTGCCAGCAGCTCCCTCGGGAGGGCCAACACCGGGGAGCTGTTTTTT.

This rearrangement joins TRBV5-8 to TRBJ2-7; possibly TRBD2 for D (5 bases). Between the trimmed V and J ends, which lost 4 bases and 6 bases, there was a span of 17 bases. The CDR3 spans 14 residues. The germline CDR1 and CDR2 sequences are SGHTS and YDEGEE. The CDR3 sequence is CASSPLADYSEQYF. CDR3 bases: TGTGCCAGCAGCCCGCTGGCAGACTACAGCGAGCAGTACTTC.

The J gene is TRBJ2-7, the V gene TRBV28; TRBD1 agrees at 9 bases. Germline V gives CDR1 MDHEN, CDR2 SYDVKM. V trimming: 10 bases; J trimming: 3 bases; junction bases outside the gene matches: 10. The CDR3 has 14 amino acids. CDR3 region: CANSPRTGVYEQYF. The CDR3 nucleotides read TGTGCCAATTCTCCTAGGACAGGGGTCTACGAGCAGTACTTC.

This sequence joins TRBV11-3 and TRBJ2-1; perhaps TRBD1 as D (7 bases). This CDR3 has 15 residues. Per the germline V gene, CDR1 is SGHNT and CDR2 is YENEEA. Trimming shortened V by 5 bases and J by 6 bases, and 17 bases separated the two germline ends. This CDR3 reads CASSQTGAGGNEQFF. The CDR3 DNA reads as TGTGCCAGCAGCCAAACAGGGGCCGGGGGCAATGAGCAGTTCTTC.

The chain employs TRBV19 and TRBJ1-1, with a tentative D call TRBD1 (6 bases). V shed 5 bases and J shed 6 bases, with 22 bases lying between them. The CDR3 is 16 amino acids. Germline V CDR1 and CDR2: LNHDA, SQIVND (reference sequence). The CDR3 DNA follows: TGTGCCAGTAGTCACCAGAGGGGACAAGGACCACCTGAAGCTTTCTTT. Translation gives CASSHQRGQGPPEAFF.

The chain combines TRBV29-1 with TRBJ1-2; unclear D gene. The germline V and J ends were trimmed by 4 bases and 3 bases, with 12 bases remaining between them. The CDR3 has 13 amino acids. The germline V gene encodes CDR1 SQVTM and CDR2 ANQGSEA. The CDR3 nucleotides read TGCAGCGTTGTAATCGGGAACGACTATGGCTACACCTTC. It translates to CSVVIGNDYGYTF.

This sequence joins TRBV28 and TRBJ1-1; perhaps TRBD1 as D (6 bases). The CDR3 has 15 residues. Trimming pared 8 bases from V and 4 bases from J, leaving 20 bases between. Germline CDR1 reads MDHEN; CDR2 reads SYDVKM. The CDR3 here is CASGTPDSLGTEAFF. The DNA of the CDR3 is TGTGCCAGCGGAACTCCGGACAGTCTTGGCACTGAAGCTTTCTTT.

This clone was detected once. CDR3 DNA sequence: TGTGCCAGCAGTGTGCTAGCGGGAGGAGATACGCAGTATTTT. This codes for CASSVLAGGDTQYF. The chain links TRBV2 to TRBJ2-3; 11 bases match TRBD2. The junction had 2 bases not matched to a gene; V was cut back by 4 bases and J by 5 bases. CDR3 length equals 14 residues. Germline V gene lookup returns CDR1 SNHLY and CDR2 FYNNEI.

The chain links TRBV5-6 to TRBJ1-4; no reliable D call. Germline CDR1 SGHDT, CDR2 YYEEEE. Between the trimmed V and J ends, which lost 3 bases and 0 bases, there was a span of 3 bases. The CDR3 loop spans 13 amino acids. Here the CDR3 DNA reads TGTGCCAGCAGCTACACAACTAATGAAAAACTGTTTTTT. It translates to CASSYTTNEKLFF.

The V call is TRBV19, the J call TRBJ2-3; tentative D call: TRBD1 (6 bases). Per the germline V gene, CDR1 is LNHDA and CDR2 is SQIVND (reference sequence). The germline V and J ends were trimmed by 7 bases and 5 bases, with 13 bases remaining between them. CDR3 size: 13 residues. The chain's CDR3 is CASTQGTGDTQYF. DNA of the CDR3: TGTGCCAGTACGCAGGGGACGGGAGATACGCAGTATTTT.

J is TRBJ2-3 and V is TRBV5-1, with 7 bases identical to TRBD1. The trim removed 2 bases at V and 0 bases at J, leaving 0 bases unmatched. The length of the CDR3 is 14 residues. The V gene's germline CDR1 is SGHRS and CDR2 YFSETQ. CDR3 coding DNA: TGCGCCAGCAGCTTACAGGGGAGCACAGATACGCAGTATTTT. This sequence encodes CASSLQGSTDTQYF.

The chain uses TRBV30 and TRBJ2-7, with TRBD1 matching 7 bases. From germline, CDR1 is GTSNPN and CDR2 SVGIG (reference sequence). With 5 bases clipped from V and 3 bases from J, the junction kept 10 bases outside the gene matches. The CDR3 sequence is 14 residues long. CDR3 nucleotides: TGTGCCTGGGGGGACAGAAACATTAACTACGAGCAGTACTTC. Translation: CAWGDRNINYEQYF.

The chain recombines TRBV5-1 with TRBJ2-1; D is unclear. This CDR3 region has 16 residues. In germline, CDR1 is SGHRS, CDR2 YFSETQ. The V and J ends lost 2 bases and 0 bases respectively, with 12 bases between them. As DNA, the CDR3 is TGCGCCAGCAGCTTACAGACATCGAGCTCCTACAATGAGCAGTTCTTC. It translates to CASSLQTSSSYNEQFF.

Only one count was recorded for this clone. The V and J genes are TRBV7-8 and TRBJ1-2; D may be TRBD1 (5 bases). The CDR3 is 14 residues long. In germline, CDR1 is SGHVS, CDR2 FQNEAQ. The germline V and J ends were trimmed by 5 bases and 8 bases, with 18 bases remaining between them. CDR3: CASSRDWGGMGYTF. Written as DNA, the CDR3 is TGTGCCAGCAGCCGTGATTGGGGGGGGATGGGCTACACCTTC.

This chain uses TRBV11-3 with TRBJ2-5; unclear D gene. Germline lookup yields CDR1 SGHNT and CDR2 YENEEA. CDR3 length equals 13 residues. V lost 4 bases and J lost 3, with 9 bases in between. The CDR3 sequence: CASSSTSKETQYF. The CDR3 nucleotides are TGTGCCAGCAGCTCCACTTCAAAAGAGACCCAGTACTTC.

The CDR3 DNA sequence: TGTGCCAGCAGTTTATCCAGTTCCTATGGCTACACCTTC. It is translated as CASSLSSSYGYTF. The V and J genes are TRBV27 and TRBJ1-2; D not certain. V was cut by 0 bases and J by 4 bases, with 6 bases left in between. From germline, CDR1 is MNHEY and CDR2 SMNVEV (reference sequence). This CDR3 spans 13 amino acids.

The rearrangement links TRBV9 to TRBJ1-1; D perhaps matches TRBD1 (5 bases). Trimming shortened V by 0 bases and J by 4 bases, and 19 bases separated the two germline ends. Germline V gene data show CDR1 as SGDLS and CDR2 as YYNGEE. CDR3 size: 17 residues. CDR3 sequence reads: CASSVEPGSLSPTEAFF. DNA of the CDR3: TGTGCCAGCAGCGTAGAGCCAGGGTCCCTTTCCCCCACTGAAGCTTTCTTT.

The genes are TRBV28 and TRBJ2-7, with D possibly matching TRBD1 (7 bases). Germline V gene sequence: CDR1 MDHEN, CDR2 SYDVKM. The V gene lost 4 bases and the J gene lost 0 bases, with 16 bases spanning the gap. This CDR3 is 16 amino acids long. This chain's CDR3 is CASSSLGRGASYEQYF. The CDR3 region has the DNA TGTGCCAGCAGTTCCCTTGGCAGGGGGGCCTCCTACGAGCAGTACTTC.

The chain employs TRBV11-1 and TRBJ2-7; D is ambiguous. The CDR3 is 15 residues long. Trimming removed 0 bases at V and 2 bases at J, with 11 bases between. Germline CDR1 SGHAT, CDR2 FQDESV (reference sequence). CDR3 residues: CASSLAHSPPYEQYF. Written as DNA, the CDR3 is TGTGCCAGCAGCTTAGCGCACAGTCCGCCCTACGAGCAGTACTTC.

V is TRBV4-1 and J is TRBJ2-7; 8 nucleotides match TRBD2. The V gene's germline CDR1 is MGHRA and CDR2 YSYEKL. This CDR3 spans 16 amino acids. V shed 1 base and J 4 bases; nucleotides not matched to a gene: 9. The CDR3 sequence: CASSQGMGTSSYEQYF. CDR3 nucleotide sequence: TGCGCCAGCAGCCAAGGAATGGGGACTAGTAGTTACGAGCAGTACTTC.

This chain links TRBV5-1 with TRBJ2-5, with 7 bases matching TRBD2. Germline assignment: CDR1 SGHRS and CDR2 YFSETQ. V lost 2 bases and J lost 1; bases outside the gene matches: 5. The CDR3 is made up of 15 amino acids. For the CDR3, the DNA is TGCGCCAGCAGCTTTGGGGGGGTGGTCCAAGAGACCCAGTACTTC. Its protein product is CASSFGGVVQETQYF.

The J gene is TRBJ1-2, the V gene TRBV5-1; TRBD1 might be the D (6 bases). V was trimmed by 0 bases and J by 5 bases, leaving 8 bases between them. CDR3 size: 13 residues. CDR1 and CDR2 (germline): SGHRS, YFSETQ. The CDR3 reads CASSLETGYGYTF. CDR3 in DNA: TGCGCCAGCAGCTTGGAAACAGGGTATGGCTACACCTTC.

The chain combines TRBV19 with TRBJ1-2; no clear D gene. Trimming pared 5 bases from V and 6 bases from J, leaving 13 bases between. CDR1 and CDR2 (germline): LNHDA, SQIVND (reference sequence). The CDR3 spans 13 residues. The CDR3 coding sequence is TGTGCCAGTAGTTTTGGGCTCGGTGATGGCTACACCTTC. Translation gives CASSFGLGDGYTF.